This is a list of T cell receptor beta chains from one sample in a study of blood T cells in healthy people across ages. TCRdb re-analysed the 5' RACE reads in MiXCR, keeping a single row per CDR3 protein. The table lists 650,000 to 800,000 distinct CDR3 sequences, about 42% of them singletons. The sequenced material came from blood. These TCRs come from a man in his sixties in good health. Both conserved end residues are part of each CDR3. Fields, in order: clone size, J gene, D gene, V gene, CDR3 length, CDR3 protein, CDR3 DNA. D genes are given only for firm matches. Expanded clones get a size class; other rows say once, few or many, or leave the size out.

>few|TRBJ2-6|TRBD1|TRBV6-2/TRBV6-3|19
CASRNGQGAIGSGANVLTF
TGTGCCAGCAGAAACGGACAGGGGGCAATAGGGTCTGGGGCCAACGTCCTGACTTTC
>-|TRBJ2-2|-|TRBV4-3|17
CASSQDKGGPKDGELFF
TGCGCCAGCAGCCAAGACAAGGGGGGCCCTAAGGACGGGGAGCTGTTTTTT
>-|TRBJ2-7|-|TRBV20-1|16
CSARDAGQGYFYEQYF
TGCAGTGCTAGAGATGCGGGGCAGGGATATTTCTACGAGCAGTACTTC
>-|TRBJ2-1|-|TRBV18|13
CASSPLLDNEQFF
TGTGCCAGCTCACCCCTACTAGATAATGAGCAGTTCTTC
>-|TRBJ2-3|-|TRBV18|16
CASSPAGTTRTDTQYF
TGTGCCAGCTCACCGGCAGGGACCACACGCACAGATACGCAGTATTTT
>-|TRBJ1-2|-|TRBV20-1|14
CSARESGGDYGYTF
TGCAGTGCTAGAGAGTCGGGTGGGGACTATGGCTACACCTTC
>-|TRBJ2-5|-|TRBV20-1|14
CSATGGPKQETQYF
TGCAGTGCCACCGGGGGGCCGAAGCAAGAGACCCAGTACTTC
>few|TRBJ2-1|TRBD2|TRBV20-1|13
CSATSSGGNEQFF
TGCAGTGCTACCTCAAGCGGGGGCAATGAGCAGTTCTTC
>-|TRBJ2-7|TRBD2|TRBV29-1|21
CSVDPVIPSGGTSFSYNEQYF
TGCAGCGTTGACCCTGTGATACCTAGCGGGGGGACGTCCTTCTCCTACAATGAGCAGTACTTC
>many|TRBJ2-1|TRBD2|TRBV5-1|15
CASSLSGGSYNEQFF
TGTGCCAGCAGTCTTAGCGGGGGTTCCTACAATGAGCAGTTCTTC
>many|TRBJ1-2|-|TRBV20-1|14
CSARDPQRNYGYTF
TGCAGTGCTAGAGACCCCCAGAGAAACTATGGCTACACCTTC
>-|TRBJ2-3|-|TRBV4-3|16
CASSQAWESSTDTQYF
TGCGCCAGCAGCCAGGCCTGGGAATCTAGCACAGATACGCAGTATTTT
>-|TRBJ1-2|-|TRBV5-5|14
CASSVNNYNYGYTF
TGTGCCAGCAGCGTGAACAATTACAACTATGGCTACACCTTC
>-|TRBJ1-1|TRBD1|TRBV5-1|15
CASSFAGGSQGAAFF
TGCGCCAGCAGCTTCGCCGGGGGGTCACAGGGGGCGGCTTTCTTT
>-|TRBJ1-2|-|TRBV10-3|13
CAISESPSDGYTF
TGTGCCATCAGTGAGTCCCCTTCCGATGGCTACACCTTC
>-|TRBJ2-7|-|TRBV4-3|16
CASSQEQDPLTYEQYF
TGCGCCAGCAGCCAAGAACAGGACCCACTAACCTACGAGCAGTACTTC
>-|TRBJ1-6|-|TRBV5-1|14
CASSLAPYNSPLHF
TGCGCCAGCAGCTTGGCTCCCTATAATTCACCCCTCCACTTT
>once|TRBJ2-2|-|TRBV6-2/TRBV6-3|16
CASRSGGSRGTGELFF
TGTGCCAGCAGGTCGGGGGGCTCGAGGGGGACCGGGGAGCTGTTTTTT
>-|TRBJ1-4|-|TRBV6-5|17
CASSYSIYFSHGEKLFF
TGTGCCAGCAGTTACTCGATATATTTTTCCCATGGTGAAAAACTGTTTTTT